Listed below are T cell receptor beta chains from one sample, sequenced in a study of blood T cell repertoires in COVID-19. Assay: immunoSEQ multiplex PCR; the TCRdb copy retains only in-frame clones and omits some. The sample comprises under 200,000 clones, approximately 91% of which are singletons, and 1.6% rests with the top ten. The sequencing input was peripheral blood. These receptors came from a young man with active or convalescent COVID-19. Each CDR3 is given with its conserved first and last residue.

j_call v_call cdr3_aa
TRBJ2-1 TRBV6-2/TRBV6-3 CASSATKAGAKNEQFF
TRBJ2-4 TRBV28 CASSPRGGANIQYF
TRBJ1-6 TRBV30 CAWSVGFSTSYNSPLHF
TRBJ2-1 TRBV5-1 CASSANRDRGLNEQFF
TRBJ2-3 TRBV10-1 CASSGGLGSTDTQYF
TRBJ2-2 TRBV18 CASSLQGYTGELFF
TRBJ1-6 TRBV11-2 CASSLEIEWQGNSPLHF
TRBJ1-6 TRBV27 CASRVKGTWTYNSPLHF
TRBJ1-4 TRBV30 CAWRDRVGTEKLFF
TRBJ2-3 TRBV18 CASSRQGGADTQYF
TRBJ2-7 TRBV5-1 CASSTGTANYEQYF
TRBJ2-7 TRBV29-1 CSITSGTGGYEQYF
TRBJ2-7 TRBV7-9 CASSLADRRLYAYEQYF
TRBJ1-2 TRBV15 CATSRTTGNSGYTF
TRBJ2-6 TRBV30 CAWSVRPAASGANVLTF
TRBJ1-2 TRBV10-3 CAISEHYGYTF
TRBJ2-5 TRBV18 CASSPAKLETQYF
TRBJ2-3 TRBV11-2 CASSLRGARLGTDTQYF
TRBJ2-3 TRBV6-4 CASSVGLAGDTQYF
TRBJ1-1 TRBV24-1 CATSRGETTEAFF
TRBJ2-7 TRBV30 CAWGLFPSYEQYF
TRBJ1-2 TRBV29-1 CSVRSGAQYGYTF
TRBJ2-2 TRBV6-5 CASSWARNTGELFF
TRBJ1-1 TRBV7-2 CASSLAGGMNTEAFF
TRBJ2-7 TRBV7-2 CASSLAGLDEQYF
TRBJ1-3 TRBV15 CATSKYRGSAGNTIYF
TRBJ1-2 TRBV7-9 CASSLVANYGYTF
TRBJ2-7 TRBV30 CACKMTGWGEQYF
TRBJ2-6 TRBV19 CASSKLWTGLSGANVLTF
TRBJ1-1 TRBV7-9 CASSTGVSRDTEAFF
TRBJ2-6 TRBV27 CASSLLGLVGSGANVLTF
TRBJ2-2 TRBV5-8 CASSLGGRPNTGELFF
TRBJ1-2 TRBV27 CASSLATNDRGKGYTF
TRBJ1-1 TRBV12-5 CASGLGAMDWENTEAFF
TRBJ1-3 TRBV19 CASSIGRRGLTGNTIYF
TRBJ1-2 TRBV12-3/TRBV12-4 CASSPGDRGRYTF
TRBJ2-5 TRBV19 CASSNKAKTGGETQYF
TRBJ2-5 TRBV5-1 CASSLSTGGDQETQYF
TRBJ1-1 TRBV6-5 CASSPSIGTEAFF
TRBJ2-7 TRBV18 CASSPQQRGRYEQYF
TRBJ2-7 TRBV6-2/TRBV6-3 CASSFAGGEGEQYF
TRBJ1-2 TRBV3-1/TRBV3-2 CASSQLSGGHGYTF
TRBJ2-1 TRBV5-4 CASSSPTGFNEQFF
TRBJ2-7 TRBV6-5 CASRDQGLTYEQYF
TRBJ1-2 TRBV6-5 CASRTTNYGYTF
TRBJ1-2 TRBV15 CATSTSRDSYYGYTF
TRBJ1-2 TRBV5-4 CASSLQGRSGYTF